A selection of T cell receptor beta chains follows, all from one sample in a study of CD8+ T cells in alopecia areata. TCRdb's table, derived via immunoSEQ multiplex PCR, lists solely in-frame clones and lacks some. The data show about 140,000 clones, with 45% to 60% seen just once and about 4.3% held by the top ten. Sequenced: CD4+ T cells sorted from blood. The receptor source for this set is a human donor in good health. Each CDR3 is given with its conserved first and last residue. Each record gives: V gene, D gene, clone size, J gene, CDR3 protein, CDR3 DNA. D genes are given only for firm matches. Clone size appears in some rows only: once, few, many, or a class for an expanded clone.

>TRBV2|NA|NA|TRBJ2-3
CASSVEGEGYTQYF
TGTGCCAGCAGTGTTGAAGGGGAAGGATATACGCAGTATTTT
>TRBV6-5|NA|NA|TRBJ2-5
CASSARRSTETQYF
TGTGCCAGCAGCGCGAGACGGTCAACAGAGACCCAGTACTTC
>TRBV29-1|NA|NA|TRBJ2-2
CSGVIGTNTGELFF
TGCAGCGGGGTCATAGGGACGAACACCGGGGAGCTGTTTTTT
>TRBV29-1|NA|few|TRBJ2-3
CSVEEGPSTDTQYF
TGCAGCGTTGAAGAGGGACCGAGCACAGATACGCAGTATTTT
>TRBV7-2|NA|few|TRBJ2-7
CASSSREAYEQYF
TGTGCCAGCAGCTCGAGGGAGGCCTACGAGCAGTACTTC
>TRBV7-3|TRBD1|few|TRBJ2-1
CASSGTAYNEQFF
TGTGCCAGCAGCGGGACAGCGTACAATGAGCAGTTCTTC
>TRBV10-2|NA|once|TRBJ1-2
CASSVQNYGYTF
TGCGCCAGCAGTGTCCAGAACTATGGCTACACCTTC
>TRBV5-4|TRBD1|NA|TRBJ1-2
CASTSKGRGLDGYTF
TGTGCCAGCACCTCCAAGGGCAGGGGGCTAGATGGCTACACCTTC
>TRBV30|NA|NA|TRBJ2-1
CAWSVEVVERFF
TGTGCCTGGAGTGTGGAGGTCGTTGAGCGGTTCTTC
>TRBV29-1|NA|NA|TRBJ1-1
CSVTGSNTEAFF
TGCAGCGTAACAGGATCCAACACTGAAGCTTTCTTT
>TRBV19|NA|few|TRBJ2-1
CASSTPSSYNEQFF
TGTGCCAGTAGTACCCCGAGCTCCTACAATGAGCAGTTCTTC
>TRBV5-1|NA|few|TRBJ2-5
CASSLGDQETQYF
TGCGCCAGCAGCTTGGGGGATCAAGAGACCCAGTACTTC
>TRBV30|NA|NA|TRBJ1-3
CAWRRRGGGNTIYF
TGTGCCTGGAGGCGGAGGGGAGGCGGAAACACCATATATTTT
>TRBV14|NA|NA|TRBJ2-3
CASSQGLGVSTDTQYF
TGTGCCAGCAGCCAAGGACTAGGGGTTTCCACAGATACGCAGTATTTT